Listed below are T cell receptor beta chains from one sample, sequenced in a study of cytomegalovirus exposure and HLA in healthy donors. Using immunoSEQ multiplex PCR, the repertoire was profiled, and TCRdb retains in-frame clones only, with some absent. The sample lists about 98,000 clones; roughly 80% were seen once. The material sequenced was PBMCs. These receptors were collected from a man aged 55 to 69 in good health and CMV-seropositive. The CDR3 runs from the conserved cysteine through the conserved F or W.

j_call	v_call	cdr3_length	cdr3_aa
TRBJ1-5	TRBV2	14	CASRALDSNQPQHF
TRBJ2-1	TRBV11-2	15	CASSPVSSGGSLQFF
TRBJ2-7	TRBV7-9	13	CASSPTGAYEQYF
TRBJ2-7	TRBV14	13	CASSQVQGGEQYF
TRBJ2-7	TRBV5-8	16	CASTHDSRAASYEQYF
TRBJ2-5	TRBV5-6	16	CASSLGRVEGRAAQYF
TRBJ1-6	TRBV21-1	16	CASSCGTSSYNSPLHF
TRBJ1-3	TRBV7-9	14	CASSSPRSRNTIYF
TRBJ2-7	TRBV7-3	13	CASSLTAPQEQYF
TRBJ2-7	TRBV10-3	12	CASSTGSYEQYF
TRBJ2-5	TRBV28	12	CASTTTKETQYF
TRBJ1-3	TRBV25-1	14	CASSEERSGNTIYF
TRBJ1-1	TRBV9	15	CASSVGAGWNTEAFF
TRBJ1-6	TRBV27	17	CASSLSPVIPGGSPLHF
TRBJ2-6	TRBV29-1	15	CSVLAGDGGANVLTF
TRBJ2-7	TRBV11-2	12	CASGTGGYEQYF
TRBJ2-7	TRBV4-1	16	CASSPGGRGAYYEQYF
TRBJ2-7	TRBV19	13	CASSARSTYEQYF
TRBJ1-2	TRBV19	13	CASTGSKGYGYTF
TRBJ1-3	TRBV7-9	13	CTLGQGNGNTIYF
TRBJ1-1	TRBV19	13	CASSEGQNTEAFF
TRBJ1-4	TRBV5-1	14	CASSLATGGEKLFF
TRBJ2-5	TRBV7-9	16	CASSPMTSGGRETQYF
TRBJ2-7	TRBV18	14	CASSPPGSSYEQYF
TRBJ1-5	TRBV19	16	CASSMGDRGLYQPQHF
TRBJ2-6	TRBV28	17	CASSLNGLSSGANVLTF
TRBJ1-2	TRBV10-3	17	CAISDHVPGGANYGYTF
TRBJ2-2	TRBV11-2	12	CASSLYPGELFF
TRBJ1-2	TRBV13	14	CASSWTGLAYGYTF
TRBJ1-5	TRBV10-2	15	CASSDGQGSSQPQHF
TRBJ2-5	TRBV29-1	13	CSVGVGGSETQYF
TRBJ1-5	TRBV6-1	19	CASSEAIAGFGKRDQPQHF
TRBJ2-5	TRBV4-1	15	CASSQVGLAVETQYF
TRBJ1-2	TRBV18	14	CASSPGQGRYGYTF
TRBJ1-2	TRBV5-1	14	CASSRDRGSYGYTF
TRBJ1-3	TRBV11-2	15	CASSPRRTGLDTIYF
TRBJ2-7	TRBV13	13	CASSWDREGEQYF
TRBJ2-7	TRBV19	17	CASSIDGGQLRGYEQYF
TRBJ1-6	TRBV30	13	CAWNRQGHSPLHF
TRBJ2-6	TRBV11-2	17	CASSPGTGGSGANVLTF
TRBJ2-1	TRBV9	16	CASSVDPASSYNEQFF
TRBJ2-5	TRBV6-1	14	CASSGTAYQETQYF